These 19 T cell receptor beta chains came from one sample sequenced in a study of T cell repertoires in cytomegalovirus infection. Antigens for these TCRs are unknown. TCRdb re-called the reads with MiXCR, one entry per CDR3 protein. The sample has hundreds of thousands of distinct CDR3 sequences; more than 30% are singletons. The sample was cultured PBMCs, taken from culture after CMV antigen stimulation. The receptors derive from a human donor in good health (CMV status not recorded). Some clones in this sample may be carry-over from other donors' samples.

This clonotype was picked up a small number of times. The V gene is TRBV9, the J gene TRBJ1-2, with no clear D. The CDR3 runs 15 residues. The V and J ends lost 0 bases and 4 bases respectively, with 13 bases between them. Germline assignment: CDR1 SGDLS and CDR2 YYNGEE. The CDR3 loop is CASSVALSGLYGYTF. The CDR3 nucleotides are TGTGCCAGCAGCGTAGCCCTCTCGGGCCTCTATGGCTACACCTTC.

The chain has TRBV7-3 and TRBJ1-1; D not certain. CDR1 and CDR2 (germline): SGHTA, FQGTGA. V was clipped by 6 bases and J by 4 bases, with 15 bases between them. The CDR3 loop spans 14 amino acids. CDR3 in amino acids: CASRSRGEGTEAFF. The CDR3, as DNA: TGTGCCAGCAGGTCGCGGGGAGAGGGCACTGAAGCTTTCTTT.

J is TRBJ1-5 and V is TRBV7-9; no reliable D call. The CDR3 has 14 amino acids. Trimming removed 2 bases at V and 4 bases at J, with 9 bases between. Germline CDR1 reads SEHNR; CDR2 reads FQNEAQ (reference sequence). CDR3 bases: TGTGCCAGCAGCTTATCCCTCAATAATCAGCCCCAGCATTTT. Its translation is CASSLSLNNQPQHF.

This rearrangement joins TRBV14 to TRBJ1-3, with D perhaps matching TRBD1 (5 bases). CDR1 is SGHDN and CDR2 is FVKESK in the germline V gene. The CDR3 loop spans 14 amino acids. The ends were cut back, 4 bases at V and 5 bases at J, with 12 bases in the middle. The CDR3 DNA sequence: TGTGCCAGCAGCCCCGGGACCGGGAGAAACACCATATATTTT. Translating gives CASSPGTGRNTIYF.

The chain recombines TRBV27 with TRBJ1-1, with D maybe TRBD1 (5 bases). CDR3 length equals 13 residues. V was trimmed by 8 bases and J by 3 bases, leaving 13 bases between them. Germline V CDR1 and CDR2: MNHEY, SMNVEV (reference sequence). CDR3 coding DNA: TGTGCCAGCTGGGGGGGGGAGGACACTGAAGCTTTCTTT. Translated, it gives CASWGGEDTEAFF.

V usage is TRBV5-3 and J usage is TRBJ2-5; D might be TRBD1 (5 bases). TRBV5-3 has ORF status, its function being uncertain. The CDR3 is made up of 15 amino acids. V was trimmed by 8 bases and J by 0 bases, leaving 17 bases between them. CDR3 loop: CASSTGPFYQETQYF. CDR3 in DNA: TGTGCCAGCAGCACAGGACCGTTCTACCAAGAGACCCAGTACTTC.

This clonotype was seen a few times. CDR3 residues: CASSPLPGANYGYTF. DNA for the CDR3: TGTGCCAGCTCACCGTTGCCGGGAGCTAACTATGGCTACACCTTC. The chain is built from TRBV18 and TRBJ1-2; no definite D call. CDR3 length equals 15 residues. Germline CDR1 KGHSH, CDR2 LQKENI. V was clipped by 3 bases and J by 0 bases, with 11 bases between them. Full variable domain (outside the CDR3, taken from reference TRBV18 and TRBJ1-2): NAGVMQNPRHLVRRRGQEARLRCSPMKGHSHVYWYRQLPEEGLKFMVYLQKENIIDESGMPKERFSAEFPKEGPSILRIQQVVRGDSAAYFCASSPLPGANYGYTFGSGTRLTVV.

CDR3 sequence reads: CSVRGPAGRYEQFF. CDR3 DNA: TGCAGTGTCCGAGGTCCAGCGGGGAGGTATGAGCAGTTCTTC. The J gene is TRBJ2-1, the V gene TRBV20-1; 7 nucleotides align to TRBD2. The germline gives CDR1 DFQATT, CDR2 SNEGSKA (reference sequence). The CDR3 is 14 residues long. V shed 7 bases, J shed 8 bases, and the junction held 14 bases outside the gene matches.

In the case of this clonotype: A single base separates this from a much larger clone, so it may be a read error. The chain uses TRBV28 and TRBJ1-2; D unclear. The CDR3 covers 10 residues. Germline CDR1 is MDHEN and CDR2 is SYDVKM. V was cut by 10 bases and J by 8 bases, with 11 bases left in between. Here the CDR3 DNA reads TGTGCCAACAGAAACATCGGCTACACCTTC. Its translation: CANRNIGYTF.

This clonotype has a count of ten or more. The chain recombines TRBV7-2 with TRBJ2-5; D unresolved. Germline values: CDR1 SGHTA, CDR2 FQGNSA. The CDR3 has 12 amino acids. Trimming pared 7 bases from V and 5 bases from J, leaving 11 bases between. The CDR3 spells CASTPLRETQYF. The CDR3, as DNA: TGTGCCAGCACCCCCCTCAGGGAGACCCAGTACTTC. Full variable domain (rest looked up from reference TRBV7-2 and TRBJ2-5): GAGVSQSPSNKVTEKGKDVELRCDPISGHTALYWYRQSLGQGLEFLIYFQGNSAPDKSGLPSDRFSAERTGGSVSTLTIQRTQQEDSAVYLCASTPLRETQYFGPGTRLLVL.

This chain links TRBV7-6 with TRBJ2-1; D is ambiguous. Trimming took 5 bases from V and 7 from J, leaving 12 bases between them. Germline-derived CDR1 and CDR2 are SGHVS and FNYEAQ. The CDR3 runs to 13 residues. CDR3 nucleotide sequence: TGTGCCAGCAGCCCCTGGAGCTTGAATGAGCAGTTCTTC. Its translation: CASSPWSLNEQFF.

J is TRBJ1-5 and V is TRBV6-2 or TRBV6-3; possibly TRBD1 for D (6 bases). This CDR3 spans 14 amino acids. Trimming took off 6 bases at V and 1 base at J, with 10 bases between the two ends. Germline values: CDR1 MNHEY, CDR2 SVGEGT. The CDR3 DNA sequence: TGTGCCAGCAGCTACGGACAGAGCAATCAGCCCCAGCATTTT. Protein: CASSYGQSNQPQHF.

The chain links TRBV24-1 to TRBJ2-3; perhaps TRBD1 as D (6 bases). The CDR3 is 15 amino acids. Per the germline V gene, CDR1 is KGHDR and CDR2 is SFDVKD. V lost 4 bases to trimming and J lost 4 bases, with 14 bases between them. The CDR3 spells CATSDPNRVSDTQYF. CDR3 sequence (DNA): TGTGCCACCAGTGACCCAAACAGGGTTTCAGATACGCAGTATTTT.

The chain couples TRBV6-1 to TRBJ1-3; D unclear. V lost 8 bases and J lost 0, with 14 bases in between. The CDR3 consists of 15 residues. The germline V gene has CDR1 MNHNS and CDR2 SASEGT. CDR3 sequence: CASYPTKDSGNTIYF. In DNA form, the CDR3 reads TGTGCCAGCTACCCTACCAAAGACTCTGGAAACACCATATATTTT.

This clonotype was seen only a few times. The chain uses TRBV2 and TRBJ1-1, with D tentatively TRBD1 (5 bases). This CDR3 has 13 residues. Germline CDR1 SNHLY, CDR2 FYNNEI. V gave up 8 bases and J gave up 7 bases, with 17 bases separating them. The CDR3 coding sequence is TGTGCCAGCCAATCGGACCGGGGGGGTGAAGCTTTCTTT. This codes for CASQSDRGGEAFF.

This chain links TRBV5-1 with TRBJ2-3; 13 bases map to TRBD2. The J segment lost 6 bases and the V segment lost 3 bases, leaving 7 bases of the junction unmatched. Per the germline V gene, CDR1 is SGHRS and CDR2 is YFSETQ. The CDR3 is 16 amino acids. The CDR3 sequence: CASSSGLAGRSDTQYF. In DNA form, the CDR3 reads TGCGCCAGCAGCTCGGGACTAGCGGGAAGGTCGGATACGCAGTATTTT. The whole variable domain, filled in from reference TRBV5-1 and TRBJ2-3, reads KAGVTQTPRYLIKTRGQQVTLSCSPISGHRSVSWYQQTPGQGLQFLFEYFSETQRNKGNFPGRFSGRQFSNSRSEMNVSTLELGDSALYLCASSSGLAGRSDTQYFGPGTRLTVL.

The rearrangement links TRBV7-3 to TRBJ2-5, with D perhaps TRBD1 (6 bases). V lost 0 bases, J lost 5 bases, and 13 bases lay in between. The CDR3 has 15 amino acids. Germline assignment: CDR1 SGHTA and CDR2 FQGTGA. The CDR3 region is CASSLTGHPLETQYF. The CDR3 DNA reads as TGTGCCAGCAGCTTAACGGGACATCCTCTGGAGACCCAGTACTTC.

This clonotype came up a few times. The chain uses TRBV6-2 or TRBV6-3 and TRBJ2-1; D is perhaps TRBD1 (7 bases). Trimming took off 4 bases at V and 4 bases at J, with 20 bases between the two ends. CDR3 length: 17 amino acids. Germline V gene data show CDR1 as MNHEY and CDR2 as SVGEGT. CDR3 amino acids: CASSSGRRGRAYNEQFF. Written as DNA, the CDR3 is TGTGCCAGCAGTTCGGGTCGGAGGGGGCGTGCATACAATGAGCAGTTCTTC.

This clonotype was picked up many times. CDR3 sequence (DNA): TGTGCCAGCAGCTTATCGGGGGTCCAAGAGACCCAGTACTTC. It specifies CASSLSGVQETQYF. V usage is TRBV7-2 and J usage is TRBJ2-5; a weak D match, TRBD2 (6 bases). The V end lost 2 bases, the J end lost 1 base, and 8 bases lay between the germline ends. The CDR3 consists of 14 residues. Germline V gene data show CDR1 as SGHTA and CDR2 as FQGNSA.